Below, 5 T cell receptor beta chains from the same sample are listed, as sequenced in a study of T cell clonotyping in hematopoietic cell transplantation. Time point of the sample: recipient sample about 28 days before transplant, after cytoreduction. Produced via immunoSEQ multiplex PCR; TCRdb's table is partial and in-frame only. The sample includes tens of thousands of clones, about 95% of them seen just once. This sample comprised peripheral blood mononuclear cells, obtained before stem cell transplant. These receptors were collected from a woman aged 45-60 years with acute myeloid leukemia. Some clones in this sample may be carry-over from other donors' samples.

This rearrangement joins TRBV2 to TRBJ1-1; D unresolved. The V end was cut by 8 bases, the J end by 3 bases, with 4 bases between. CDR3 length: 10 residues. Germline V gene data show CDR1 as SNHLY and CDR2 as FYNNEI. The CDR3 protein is CASRDTEAFF. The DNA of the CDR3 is TGTGCCAGCCGGGACACTGAAGCTTTCTTT.

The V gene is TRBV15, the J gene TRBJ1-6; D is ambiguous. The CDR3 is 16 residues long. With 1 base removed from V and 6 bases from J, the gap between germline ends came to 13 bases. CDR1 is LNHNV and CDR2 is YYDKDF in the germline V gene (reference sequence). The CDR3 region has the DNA TGTGCCACCAGCAGAGTTCGTGGAGGGAGTAATTCACCCCTCCACTTT. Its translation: CATSRVRGGSNSPLHF.

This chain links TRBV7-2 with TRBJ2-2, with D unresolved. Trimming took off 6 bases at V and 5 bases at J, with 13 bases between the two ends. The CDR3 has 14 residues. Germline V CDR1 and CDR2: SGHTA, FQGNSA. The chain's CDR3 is CASSPPRDTGELFF. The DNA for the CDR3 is TGTGCCAGCAGTCCTCCCCGTGATACCGGGGAGCTGTTTTTT.

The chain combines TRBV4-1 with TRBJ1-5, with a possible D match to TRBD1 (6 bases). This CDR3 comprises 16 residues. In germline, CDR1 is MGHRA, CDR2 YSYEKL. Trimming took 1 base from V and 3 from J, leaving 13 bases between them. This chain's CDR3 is CASSQGRLGANQPQHF. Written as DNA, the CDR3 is TGCGCCAGCAGCCAAGGCCGACTGGGGGCCAATCAGCCCCAGCATTTT.

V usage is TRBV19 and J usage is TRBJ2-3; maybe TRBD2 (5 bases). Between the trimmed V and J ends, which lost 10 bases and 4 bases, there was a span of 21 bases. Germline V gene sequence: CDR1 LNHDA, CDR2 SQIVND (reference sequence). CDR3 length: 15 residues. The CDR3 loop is CATRWYSAGADTQYF. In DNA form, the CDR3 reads TGTGCCACCCGATGGTACTCCGCGGGCGCAGATACGCAGTATTTT. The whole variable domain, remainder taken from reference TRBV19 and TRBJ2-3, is DGGITQSPKYLFRKEGQNVTLSCEQNLNHDAMYWYRQDPGQGLRLIYYSQIVNDFQKGDIAEGYSVSREKKESFPLTVTSAQKNPTAFYLCATRWYSAGADTQYFGPGTRLTVL.